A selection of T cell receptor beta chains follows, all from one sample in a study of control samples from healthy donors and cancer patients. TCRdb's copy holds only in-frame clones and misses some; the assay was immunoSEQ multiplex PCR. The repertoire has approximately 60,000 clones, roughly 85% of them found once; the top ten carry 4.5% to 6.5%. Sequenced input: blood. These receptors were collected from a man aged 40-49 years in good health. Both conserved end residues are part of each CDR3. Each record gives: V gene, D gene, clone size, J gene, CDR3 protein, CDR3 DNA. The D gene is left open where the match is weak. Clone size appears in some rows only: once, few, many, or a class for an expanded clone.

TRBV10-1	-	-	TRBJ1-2	CALIRDLHYGYTF	TGCGCTTTGATAAGGGACTTACACTATGGCTACACCTTC
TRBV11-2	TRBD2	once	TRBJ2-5	CASSLGTSGRDQYF	TGTGCCAGCAGCTTAGGGACTAGCGGACGTGACCAGTACTTC
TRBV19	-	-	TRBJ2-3	CASSISGGTDTQYF	TGTGCCAGTAGTATCTCTGGAGGCACAGATACGCAGTATTTT
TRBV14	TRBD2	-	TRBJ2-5	CASSQDLAGYETQYF	TGTGCCAGCAGCCAAGACCTAGCGGGTTATGAGACCCAGTACTTC
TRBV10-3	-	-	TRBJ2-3	CAISEFGSHTDTQYF	TGTGCCATCAGTGAGTTCGGTTCTCACACAGATACGCAGTATTTT
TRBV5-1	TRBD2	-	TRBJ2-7	CASSLVPLAGGREQYF	TGCGCCAGCAGCTTGGTGCCTCTAGCGGGAGGGCGCGAGCAGTACTTC
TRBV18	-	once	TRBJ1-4	CASSRRATNEKLFF	TGTGCCAGCTCACGTCGCGCAACTAATGAAAAACTGTTTTTT
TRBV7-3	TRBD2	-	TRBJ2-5	CASSRLAGEGTQYF	TGTGCCAGCAGTAGACTAGCGGGGGAGGGGACCCAGTACTTC
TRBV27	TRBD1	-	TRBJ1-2	CASSLDRGRGYTF	TGTGCCAGCAGTCTCGACAGGGGTCGTGGCTACACCTTC
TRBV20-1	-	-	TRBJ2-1	CSARRPPEQFF	TGCAGTGCTAGAAGACCCCCTGAGCAGTTCTTC
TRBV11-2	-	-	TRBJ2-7	CASSLGAGVSYEQYF	TGTGCCAGCAGCTTAGGTGCAGGAGTCTCCTACGAGCAGTACTTC
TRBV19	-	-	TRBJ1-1	CASSRPRDEAFF	TGTGCCAGTAGTCGGCCCCGGGACGAAGCTTTCTTT
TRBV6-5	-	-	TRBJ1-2	CASRDAGGEGYTF	TGTGCCAGCAGGGACGCCGGTGGGGAAGGCTACACCTTC
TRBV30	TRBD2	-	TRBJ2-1	CAWRTSSYEQFF	TGTGCCTGGAGGACTAGCAGCTATGAGCAGTTCTTC
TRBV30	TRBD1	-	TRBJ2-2	CAWSGQGFGELFF	TGTGCCTGGAGTGGACAGGGATTCGGGGAGCTGTTTTTT
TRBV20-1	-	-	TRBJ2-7	CSVGGSYEQYF	TGCAGTGTGGGGGGATCCTACGAGCAGTACTTC